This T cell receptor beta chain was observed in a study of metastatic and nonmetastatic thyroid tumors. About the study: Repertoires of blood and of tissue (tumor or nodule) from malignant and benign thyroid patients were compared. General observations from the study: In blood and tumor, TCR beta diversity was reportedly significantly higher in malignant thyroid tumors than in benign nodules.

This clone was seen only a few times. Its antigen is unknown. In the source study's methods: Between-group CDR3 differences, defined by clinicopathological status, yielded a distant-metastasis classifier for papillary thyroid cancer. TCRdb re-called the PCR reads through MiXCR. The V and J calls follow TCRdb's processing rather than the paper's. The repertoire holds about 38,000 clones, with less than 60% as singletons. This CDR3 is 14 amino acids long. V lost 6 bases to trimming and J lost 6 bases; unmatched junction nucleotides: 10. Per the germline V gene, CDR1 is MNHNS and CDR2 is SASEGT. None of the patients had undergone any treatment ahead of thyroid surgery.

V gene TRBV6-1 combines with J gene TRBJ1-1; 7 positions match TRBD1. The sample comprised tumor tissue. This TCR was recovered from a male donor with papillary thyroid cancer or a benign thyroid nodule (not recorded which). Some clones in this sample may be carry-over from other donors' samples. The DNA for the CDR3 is TGTGCCAGCAGAGAAAAACAGGGGCGGGCTGAAGCTTTCTTT. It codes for CASREKQGRAEAFF.